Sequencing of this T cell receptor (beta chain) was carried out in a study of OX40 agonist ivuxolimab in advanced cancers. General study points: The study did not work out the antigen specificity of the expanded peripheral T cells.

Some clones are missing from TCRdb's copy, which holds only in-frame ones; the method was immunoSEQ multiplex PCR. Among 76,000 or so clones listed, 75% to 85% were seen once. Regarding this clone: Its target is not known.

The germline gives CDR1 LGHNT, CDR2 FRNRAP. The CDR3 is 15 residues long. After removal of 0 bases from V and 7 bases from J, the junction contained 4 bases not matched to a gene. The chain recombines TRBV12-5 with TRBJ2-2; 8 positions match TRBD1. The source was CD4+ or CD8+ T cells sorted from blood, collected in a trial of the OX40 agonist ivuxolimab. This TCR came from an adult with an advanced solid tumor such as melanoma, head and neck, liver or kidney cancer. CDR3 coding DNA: TGTGCTAGTGGTTTGGTCCAGGGGGCCGGCGGGGAGCTGTTTTTT. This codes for CASGLVQGAGGELFF.